The 26 T cell receptor beta chains presented below share a single source sample, sequenced in a study of T cells in Graves' hyperthyroidism and ophthalmopathy. Amplification of TCR beta CDR3 regions used RNA as the template. The HTBI primer set served for first-round RT-PCR of the TCR CDR3. In TCRdb, the multiplex PCR reads were re-called with MiXCR into one record per CDR3 protein. The sample holds roughly 380,000 distinct CDR3 sequences, about 13% seen once. Sequences were obtained from blood. These TCRs come from a woman aged 18-29 years with Graves' hyperthyroidism.

This clonotype occurred many times. This sequence joins TRBV12-5 and TRBJ1-1; D remains ambiguous. The CDR3 extends over 14 amino acids. V lost 1 base to trimming and J lost 3 bases, with 9 bases between them. Germline values: CDR1 LGHNT, CDR2 FRNRAP. Here the CDR3 reads CASGLGQIHTEAFF. CDR3 nucleotide sequence: TGTGCTAGTGGTTTGGGCCAGATCCACACTGAAGCTTTCTTT.

This clonotype was seen a handful of times. The CDR3 nucleotides read TGTGCCAGCAGTGTGAAGGACCGCTCTGGAAACACCATATATTTT. It translates to CASSVKDRSGNTIYF. V is TRBV6-1 and J is TRBJ1-3, with D unclear. CDR1 and CDR2 from the germline V gene are MNHNS and SASEGT. The V gene lost 4 bases and the J gene lost 0 bases, with 10 bases spanning the gap. CDR3 length: 15 residues.

About this clonotype: At one boundary the junction diverges from the germline segment, which might be a read error. The V call is TRBV4-1, the J call TRBJ1-5; possible D gene TRBD1, 5 bases. The CDR3 sequence is 13 residues long. From germline, CDR1 is MGHRA and CDR2 YSYEKL. CDR3 DNA sequence: TGCGCCAGCCGCCAACCAGGGAATCAGCCCCAGCATTTT. Encoded protein: CASRQPGNQPQHF.

Details on this clonotype: It may be a read error: a sequence one base away is much more abundant. This chain links TRBV5-6 with TRBJ2-1, with 7 bases matching TRBD2. The end of the DNA is better explained by TRBJ2-7, so the J call may be wrong. CDR3 length: 16 amino acids. Germline CDR1 is SGHDT and CDR2 is YYEEEE. This chain's CDR3 is CASSLVLAERSNEQYF. The CDR3 nucleotides are TGTGCCAGCAGCTTGGTTCTAGCGGAGCGAAGCAATGAGCAGTACTTC.

This clonotype occurred many times. The genes are TRBV30 and TRBJ1-1; no clear D. CDR3 length: 15 residues. Germline values: CDR1 GTSNPN, CDR2 SVGIG (reference sequence). Between the trimmed V and J ends, which lost 3 bases and 1 base, there was a span of 15 bases. This CDR3 reads CAWSPLKGSNTEAFF. CDR3 sequence (DNA): TGTGCCTGGAGCCCACTAAAGGGTTCGAACACTGAAGCTTTCTTT.

The table lists this clonotype with a few counts. The chain links TRBV3-1 to TRBJ2-3; D is perhaps TRBD2 (5 bases). V shed 2 bases and J shed 12 bases, with 18 bases lying between them. CDR3 length equals 14 residues. CDR1 is LGHDT, CDR2 YNNKEL, per germline (reference sequence). CDR3 residues: CASSQPNAPSYQYF. Written as DNA, the CDR3 is TGTGCCAGCAGCCAACCAAACGCTCCTAGCTACCAGTATTTT.

In this sample, this clonotype turned up many times. The chain couples TRBV7-9 to TRBJ2-3; D call uncertain. Looked up from germline, CDR1 is SEHNR and CDR2 is FQNEAQ (reference sequence). Trimming removed 2 bases at V and 6 bases at J, with 15 bases between. CDR3 length equals 15 residues. CDR3 protein: CASSLLSSGWDTQYF. The CDR3 bases are TGTGCCAGCAGCTTACTCTCTAGTGGCTGGGATACGCAGTATTTT.

This clonotype was detected ten times or more. The chain employs TRBV28 and TRBJ2-7, with TRBD1 identical over 9 bases. V lost 5 bases, J lost 3 bases, and 8 bases stayed unmatched. Looked up from germline, CDR1 is MDHEN and CDR2 is SYDVKM. The CDR3 totals 15 residues. Written as DNA, the CDR3 is TGTGCCAGCAGTATACGCGGGACAGGGAACTACGAGCAGTACTTC. Its translation: CASSIRGTGNYEQYF.

V is TRBV7-2 and J is TRBJ1-3; D gene ambiguous. The CDR3 has 13 residues. Deletions cut 5 bases from V and 0 bases from J, with 5 bases between. Germline-derived CDR1 and CDR2 are SGHTA and FQGNSA. This CDR3 reads CASSAFSGNTIYF. As DNA, the CDR3 is TGTGCCAGCAGCGCCTTCTCTGGAAACACCATATATTTT.

This clonotype came up a few times. A single base separates this from a much larger clone, so it may be a read error. The J gene is TRBJ2-7, the V gene TRBV20-1, with 9 bases aligning to TRBD1. Trimming took 3 bases from V and 5 from J; bases not matched to a gene: 2. CDR3 size: 12 residues. Germline V gene lookup returns CDR1 DFQATT and CDR2 SNEGSKA (reference sequence). CDR3 residues: CSASGTGNEQYF. Here the CDR3 DNA reads TGCAGTGCTAGCGGGACAGGGAACGAGCAGTACTTC.

This clonotype was counted ten times or more. The chain employs TRBV20-1 and TRBJ2-7, with TRBD2 matching 9 bases. The CDR3 is 16 residues long. The germline V gene has CDR1 DFQATT and CDR2 SNEGSKA (reference sequence). The trim removed 5 bases at V and 3 bases at J, leaving 14 bases unmatched. As DNA, the CDR3 is TGCAGTGCTTTCGACAGGGAGACTAGCGGTAACTACGAGCAGTACTTC. It encodes CSAFDRETSGNYEQYF.

In its sample, this clonotype was seen many times. The chain is built from TRBV18 and TRBJ2-5, with D possibly matching TRBD1 (6 bases). With 6 bases removed from V and 2 bases from J, the gap between germline ends came to 10 bases. Germline loops: CDR1 KGHSH, CDR2 LQKENI. This CDR3 contains 13 residues. In DNA, the CDR3 is TGTGCCAGCTCGAACGGACAGCAAGAGACCCAGTACTTC. Translation gives CASSNGQQETQYF.

In this sample, this clonotype turned up many times. The chain joins TRBV28 to TRBJ2-7; 14 nucleotides agree with TRBD2. Trimming removed 3 bases from V and 4 bases from J; junction bases left unmatched: 5. CDR1 and CDR2 (germline): MDHEN, SYDVKM. This CDR3 is 16 amino acids long. CDR3 sequence: CASSLFGTSGRYEQYF. The CDR3 coding sequence is TGTGCCAGCAGTTTGTTCGGGACTAGCGGGAGATACGAGCAGTACTTC.

The table lists this clonotype with many counts. V is TRBV27 and J is TRBJ1-5; D possibly corresponds to TRBD1 (5 bases). V lost 4 bases and J lost 1, with 5 bases in between. Germline V lookup: CDR1 MNHEY, CDR2 SMNVEV (reference sequence). CDR3 length: 13 amino acids. Here the CDR3 DNA reads TGTGCCAGCAGTTGGGGGAGCAATCAGCCCCAGCATTTT. Translation: CASSWGSNQPQHF.

This clonotype was seen ten or more times. The chain carries TRBV11-2 and TRBJ2-3; no reliable D call. This CDR3 has 13 residues. Germline assignment: CDR1 SGHAT and CDR2 FQNNGV. The V gene lost 1 base and the J gene lost 6 bases, with 8 bases spanning the gap. The CDR3: CASSLVYVDTQYF. CDR3 in DNA: TGTGCCAGCAGCTTAGTATACGTGGATACGCAGTATTTT. The full variable domain, its missing parts supplied by reference TRBV11-2 and TRBJ2-3, is EAGVAQSPRYKIIEKRQSVAFWCNPISGHATLYWYQQILGQGPKLLIQFQNNGVVDDSQLPKDRFSAERLKGVDSTLKIQPAKLEDSAVYLCASSLVYVDTQYFGPGTRLTVL.

V usage is TRBV12-3 or TRBV12-4 and J usage is TRBJ1-2; D remains unclear. The CDR3 loop spans 15 amino acids. Trimming removed 6 bases from V and 1 base from J, with 15 bases in between. The CDR3 spells CASSPGLINNYGYTF. The CDR3 region has the DNA TGTGCCAGCAGCCCAGGACTGATTAATAACTATGGCTACACCTTC.

This clonotype was seen many times. The chain recombines TRBV7-8 with TRBJ2-1, with D unresolved. Germline V gives CDR1 SGHVS, CDR2 FQNEAQ. The V gene lost 4 bases and the J gene lost 0 bases, with 19 bases spanning the gap. The CDR3 is made up of 18 amino acids. The CDR3 nucleotides are TGTGCCAGCAGCTCTTTACCTCAGCTCGCGAGCTCCTACAATGAGCAGTTCTTC. This codes for CASSSLPQLASSYNEQFF.

This clonotype was seen a few times. The chain combines TRBV5-6 with TRBJ2-7, with 7 positions matching TRBD2. The trim removed 3 bases at V and 0 bases at J, leaving 9 bases unmatched. This CDR3 comprises 16 residues. Germline CDR1 is SGHDT and CDR2 is YYEEEE. The CDR3 DNA follows: TGTGCCAGCAGCTGGATGGCGGGGGTGAGCTCCTACGAGCAGTACTTC. Translating gives CASSWMAGVSSYEQYF.

The V and J genes are TRBV27 and TRBJ1-1; 8 bases fit TRBD1. This CDR3 is built from 16 residues. Germline V gene data show CDR1 as MNHEY and CDR2 as SMNVEV (reference sequence). Trimming removed 6 bases from V and 3 bases from J; junction bases left unmatched: 12. CDR3 loop: CASRSNRGWVDTEAFF. The CDR3 bases are TGTGCCAGCAGGTCGAACAGGGGGTGGGTGGACACTGAAGCTTTCTTT.

In its sample, this clonotype was seen many times. The V call is TRBV7-2, the J call TRBJ2-3, with 13 nucleotides matching TRBD2. V lost 4 bases and J lost 1; bases outside the gene matches: 2. Germline assignment: CDR1 SGHTA and CDR2 FQGNSA. The CDR3 contains 16 residues. DNA of the CDR3: TGTGCCAGCAGCTGGACTAGCGGGAGTGGCACAGATACGCAGTATTTT. Translation gives CASSWTSGSGTDTQYF.

This clonotype came up a few times. V is TRBV7-3 and J is TRBJ2-1, with D perhaps being TRBD1 or TRBD2 (5 bases each). From germline, CDR1 is SGHTA and CDR2 FQGTGA. Trimming pared 4 bases from V and 7 bases from J, leaving 11 bases between. The CDR3 length is 13 residues. CDR3 DNA sequence: TGTGCCAGCAGCTCGGCCAGGGAGAATGAGCAGTTCTTC. As protein: CASSSARENEQFF.

The V call is TRBV29-1, the J call TRBJ1-1; D is unresolved. Germline V gene data show CDR1 as SQVTM and CDR2 as ANQGSEA. V lost 3 bases, J lost 0 bases, and 5 bases lay in between. This CDR3 has 12 residues. This chain's CDR3 is CSVDFLNTEAFF. For the CDR3, the DNA is TGCAGCGTTGACTTCTTGAACACTGAAGCTTTCTTT.

This clonotype has a handful of counts. The chain links TRBV4-1 to TRBJ1-6, with D perhaps TRBD1 (5 bases). V was trimmed by 1 base and J by 0 bases, leaving 25 bases between them. CDR3 length: 22 residues. CDR1 is MGHRA, CDR2 YSYEKL, per germline. CDR3 residues: CASSQVGGGREVGSSYNSPLHF. The CDR3 bases are TGCGCCAGCAGCCAAGTGGGGGGTGGAAGGGAGGTCGGGAGCTCCTATAATTCACCCCTCCACTTT.

This chain connects TRBV28 to TRBJ1-2; unclear D gene. Germline V lookup: CDR1 MDHEN, CDR2 SYDVKM. The V gene lost 6 bases and the J gene lost 9 bases, with 17 bases spanning the gap. This CDR3 spans 13 amino acids. CDR3 sequence reads: CASRAPEITRYTF. The CDR3 region has the DNA TGTGCCAGCAGGGCCCCGGAGATTACGCGCTACACCTTC.

The table lists this clonotype with a few counts. The chain links TRBV5-4 to TRBJ2-5, with D possibly being TRBD1 (7 bases). The germline V gene has CDR1 SGHNT and CDR2 YYREEE (reference sequence). The length of the CDR3 is 14 residues. Trimming removed 4 bases at V and 2 bases at J, with 12 bases between. The CDR3 protein is CASSAGQIQETQYF. In DNA, the CDR3 is TGTGCCAGCAGCGCGGGACAGATACAAGAGACCCAGTACTTC.

V gene TRBV5-1 combines with J gene TRBJ2-5; possibly TRBD1 for D (6 bases). Per germline, CDR1 SGHRS and CDR2 YFSETQ. The V gene lost 4 bases and the J gene lost 6 bases, with 25 bases spanning the gap. The CDR3 totals 17 residues. CDR3 sequence reads: CASSPFSGLGHEQTQYF. DNA of the CDR3: TGCGCCAGCAGCCCGTTTTCGGGGCTGGGACACGAACAGACCCAGTACTTC.